A selection of T cell receptor beta chains follows, all from one sample in a study of patients and donors after allogeneic stem cell transplantation. TCRdb ran MiXCR on the RT-PCR reads and lists one entry per CDR3 protein. The repertoire holds roughly 960,000 distinct CDR3 sequences, with about 20% as singletons. Sequencing was performed on blood, either unsorted or a sorted T cell fraction (not recorded which). Every receptor here comes from a human donor who was either an allogeneic HSCT recipient or a stem cell or donor lymphocyte infusion donor (not recorded which). It is not recorded whose cells these are; they may come from a transplant donor. CDR3s include the opening cysteine and the closing phenylalanine or tryptophan. D genes are given only for firm matches. Only some rows state a clone size, as once, few, many or a class for expanded clones.

V gene	D gene	J gene	clone size	CDR3 protein	CDR3 DNA
TRBV11-3	TRBD1	TRBJ1-1	once	CASRDRGFDTEAFF	TGTGCCAGCAGGGACAGGGGATTCGACACTGAAGCTTTCTTT
TRBV24-1	TRBD1	TRBJ2-1	-	CATSDSMIRDSYNEQFF	TGTGCCACCAGTGATTCCATGATCCGGGACAGCTACAATGAGCAGTTCTTC
TRBV12-3/TRBV12-4	TRBD1	TRBJ2-2	many	CASSPNRGQDTGELFF	TGTGCCAGCAGTCCCAATAGGGGGCAGGACACCGGGGAGCTGTTTTTT
TRBV12-3/TRBV12-4	TRBD1	TRBJ2-1	many	CASKISRDRGREQFF	TGTGCCAGCAAAATTAGTCGGGACAGGGGGCGGGAGCAGTTCTTC
TRBV12-3/TRBV12-4	-	TRBJ1-6	-	CASSPGLALHF	TGTGCCAGCAGCCCGGGTTTGGCCCTCCACTTT
TRBV19	-	TRBJ1-5	once	CASSIDGAVNQPQHF	TGTGCCAGTAGTATAGATGGAGCAGTCAATCAGCCCCAGCATTTT
TRBV19	-	TRBJ1-1	-	CAARGDTEAFF	TGTGCCGCCAGGGGTGACACTGAAGCTTTCTTT
TRBV20-1	TRBD1	TRBJ2-1	few	CSASGRGLARYNEQFF	TGCAGTGCTAGTGGCAGGGGGCTTGCGAGGTACAATGAGCAGTTCTTC
TRBV20-1	-	TRBJ2-3	-	CSARGLGEDTQYF	TGCAGTGCTAGGGGCCTCGGGGAGGATACGCAGTATTTT
TRBV5-1	-	TRBJ2-3	few	CASSLPLAADTQYF	TGCGCCAGCAGCTTGCCCCTAGCCGCAGATACGCAGTATTTT
TRBV10-3	-	TRBJ1-1	few	CAISGVGRENTEAFF	TGTGCCATCAGTGGAGTCGGGAGGGAGAACACTGAAGCTTTCTTT
TRBV7-8	-	TRBJ2-1	few	CASSLAPSGTEVGKEQFF	TGTGCCAGCAGCTTAGCGCCCTCGGGGACGGAGGTTGGTAAGGAGCAGTTCTTC
TRBV7-9	-	TRBJ1-2	-	CVSSLVGGYGYTF	TGTGTCAGCAGCTTAGTGGGCGGCTATGGCTACACCTTC
TRBV7-9	-	TRBJ2-7	-	CASSSPGPRYEQYF	TGTGCCAGCAGCTCCCCCGGCCCCCGCTACGAGCAGTACTTC
TRBV6-1	TRBD1	TRBJ1-2	-	CASSGGMEGALSYGYTF	TGTGCCAGCAGTGGGGGAATGGAGGGGGCACTCAGCTATGGCTACACCTTC
TRBV11-2	-	TRBJ2-2	once	CASSSRTGRAGELFF	TGTGCCAGCAGCTCTAGAACAGGGAGGGCCGGGGAGCTGTTTTTT
TRBV12-3/TRBV12-4	TRBD1	TRBJ1-3	-	CASSLGGTVHSGNTIYF	TGTGCCAGCAGTTTAGGGGGGACAGTGCACTCTGGAAACACCATATATTTT
TRBV6-9	TRBD1	TRBJ1-2	few	CASRTNNRDRAPNYGYTF	TGTGCCAGCAGAACCAATAACCGGGACAGGGCCCCGAACTATGGCTACACCTTC
TRBV12-3/TRBV12-4	-	TRBJ2-1	-	CASSLGETLSSYNEQFF	TGTGCCAGCAGTTTAGGCGAAACACTGAGCTCCTACAATGAGCAGTTCTTC
TRBV12-3/TRBV12-4	-	TRBJ2-6	many	CASSLSGGQRAGANVLTF	TGTGCCAGCAGTTTATCTGGAGGACAACGAGCAGGGGCCAACGTCCTGACTTTC
TRBV20-1	TRBD2	TRBJ2-1	-	CSASTSGGTFSYNEQFF	TGCAGTGCTAGCACTAGCGGGGGGACCTTTTCCTACAATGAGCAGTTCTTC
TRBV4-3	-	TRBJ2-7	few	CASSQGGTQTYEQYF	TGCGCCAGCAGCCAAGGGGGCACACAAACCTACGAGCAGTACTTC
TRBV6-5	TRBD2	TRBJ2-2	few	CASSSPSGPNTGELFF	TGTGCCAGCAGTTCCCCTAGCGGTCCGAACACCGGGGAGCTGTTTTTT
TRBV12-3/TRBV12-4	-	TRBJ2-1	few	CASSLGWEPYNEQFF	TGTGCCAGCAGTTTAGGGTGGGAGCCCTACAATGAGCAGTTCTTC
TRBV29-1	-	TRBJ2-1	few	CSAHGSSYNEQFF	TGCAGCGCCCACGGGAGCTCCTACAATGAGCAGTTCTTC
TRBV12-3/TRBV12-4	-	TRBJ1-2	few	CASSSTTRFGYGYTF	TGTGCCAGCAGTTCTACCACCAGGTTCGGCTATGGCTACACCTTC
TRBV12-3/TRBV12-4	-	TRBJ2-2	-	CASHTDRNTGELFF	TGTGCCAGCCATACGGACAGAAACACCGGGGAGCTGTTTTTT
TRBV6-2/TRBV6-3	TRBD1	TRBJ1-5	-	CASSSPRQGVYQPQHF	TGTGCCAGCAGTTCGCCCCGACAGGGAGTTTATCAGCCCCAGCATTTT
TRBV7-6	-	TRBJ1-1	few	CASRTGSEAFF	TGTGCCAGCCGGACGGGCTCTGAAGCTTTCTTT
TRBV15	-	TRBJ2-2	-	CATSRANTGELFF	TGTGCCACCAGCAGGGCTAACACCGGGGAGCTGTTTTTT
TRBV12-3/TRBV12-4	-	TRBJ2-1	many	CASSRNEQFF	TGCGCCAGCAGCAGGAATGAGCAGTTCTTC